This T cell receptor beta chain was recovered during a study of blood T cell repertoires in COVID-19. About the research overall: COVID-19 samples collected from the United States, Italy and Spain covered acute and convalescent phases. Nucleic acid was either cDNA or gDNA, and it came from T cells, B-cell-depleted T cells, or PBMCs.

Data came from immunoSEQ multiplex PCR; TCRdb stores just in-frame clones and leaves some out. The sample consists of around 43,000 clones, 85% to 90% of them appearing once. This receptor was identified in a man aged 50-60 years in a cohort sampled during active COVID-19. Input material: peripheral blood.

The CDR3 sequence is CASSIVLYRNEQFF. The CDR3 DNA reads as TGTGCCAGTAGTATCGTACTCTATCGGAATGAGCAGTTCTTC. The rearrangement uses TRBV19 and TRBJ2-1; D is uncertain. The V and J ends lost 3 bases and 7 bases respectively, with 13 bases between them. Germline loops: CDR1 LNHDA, CDR2 SQIVND (reference sequence). There are 14 residues in the CDR3.